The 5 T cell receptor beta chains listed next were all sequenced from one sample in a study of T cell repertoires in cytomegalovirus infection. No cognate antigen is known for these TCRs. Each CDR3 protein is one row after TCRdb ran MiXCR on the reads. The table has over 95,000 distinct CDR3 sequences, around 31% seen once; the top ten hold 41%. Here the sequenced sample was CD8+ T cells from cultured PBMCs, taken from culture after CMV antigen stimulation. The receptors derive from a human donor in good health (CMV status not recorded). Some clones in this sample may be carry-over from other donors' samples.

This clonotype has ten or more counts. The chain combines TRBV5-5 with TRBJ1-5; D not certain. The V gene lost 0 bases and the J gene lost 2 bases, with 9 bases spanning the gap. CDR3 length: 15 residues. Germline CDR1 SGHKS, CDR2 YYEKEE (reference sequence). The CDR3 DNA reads TGTGCCAGCAGCTTGGGGGTCGGAGGCAATCAGCCCCAGCATTTT. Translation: CASSLGVGGNQPQHF.

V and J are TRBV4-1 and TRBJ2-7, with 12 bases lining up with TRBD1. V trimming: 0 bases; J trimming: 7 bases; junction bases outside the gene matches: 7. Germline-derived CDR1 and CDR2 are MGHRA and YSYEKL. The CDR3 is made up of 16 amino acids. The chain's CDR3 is CASSQERDRGPGEQYF. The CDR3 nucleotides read TGCGCCAGCAGCCAAGAGAGGGACAGGGGGCCTGGAGAGCAGTACTTC.

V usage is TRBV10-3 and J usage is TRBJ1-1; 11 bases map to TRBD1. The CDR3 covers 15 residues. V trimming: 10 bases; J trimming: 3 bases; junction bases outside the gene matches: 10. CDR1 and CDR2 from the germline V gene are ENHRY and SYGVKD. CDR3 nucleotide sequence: TGTGCCACGATAGGGACAGGGGGGCCGGACACTGAAGCTTTCTTT. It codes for CATIGTGGPDTEAFF.

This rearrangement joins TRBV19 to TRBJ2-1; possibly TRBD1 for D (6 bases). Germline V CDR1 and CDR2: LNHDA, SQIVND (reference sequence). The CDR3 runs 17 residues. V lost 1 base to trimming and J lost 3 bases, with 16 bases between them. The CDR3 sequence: CASSIAPPTGHYNEQFF. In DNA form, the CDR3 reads TGTGCCAGTAGTATAGCGCCTCCCACGGGACACTACAATGAGCAGTTCTTC. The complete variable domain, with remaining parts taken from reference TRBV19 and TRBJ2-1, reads DGGITQSPKYLFRKEGQNVTLSCEQNLNHDAMYWYRQDPGQGLRLIYYSQIVNDFQKGDIAEGYSVSREKKESFPLTVTSAQKNPTAFYLCASSIAPPTGHYNEQFFGPGTRLTVL.

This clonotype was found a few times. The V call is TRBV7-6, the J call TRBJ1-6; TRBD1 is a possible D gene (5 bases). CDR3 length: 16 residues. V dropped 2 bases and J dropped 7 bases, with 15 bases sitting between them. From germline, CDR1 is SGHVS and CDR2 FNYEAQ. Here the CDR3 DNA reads TGTGCCAGCAGCTTAATTGCCGACAGACTAAATTCACCCCTCCACTTT. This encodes CASSLIADRLNSPLHF.